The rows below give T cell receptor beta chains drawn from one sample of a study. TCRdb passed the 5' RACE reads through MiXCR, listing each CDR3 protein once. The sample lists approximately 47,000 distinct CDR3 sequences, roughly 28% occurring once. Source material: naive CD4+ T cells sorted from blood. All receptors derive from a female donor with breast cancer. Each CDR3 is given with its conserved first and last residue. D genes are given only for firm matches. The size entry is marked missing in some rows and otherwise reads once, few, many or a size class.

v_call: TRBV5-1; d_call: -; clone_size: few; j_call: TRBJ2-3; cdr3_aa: CASSLEGTLGDTQYF; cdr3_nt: TGCGCCAGCAGCTTGGAGGGGACCCTAGGAGATACGCAGTATTTT
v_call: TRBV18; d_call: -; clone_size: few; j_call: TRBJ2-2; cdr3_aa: CASSRDSTGELFF; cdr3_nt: TGTGCCAGCTCACGTGACAGCACCGGGGAGCTGTTTTTT
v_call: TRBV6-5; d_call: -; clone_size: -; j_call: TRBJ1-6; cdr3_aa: CASGYSNRNYNSPLHF; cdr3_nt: TGTGCCAGCGGTTACTCGAACCGGAATTATAATTCACCCCTCCACTTT
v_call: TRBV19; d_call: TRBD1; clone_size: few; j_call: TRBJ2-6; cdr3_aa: CASSPQGAGANVLTF; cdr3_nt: TGTGCCAGTAGTCCACAGGGGGCTGGGGCCAACGTCCTGACTTTC
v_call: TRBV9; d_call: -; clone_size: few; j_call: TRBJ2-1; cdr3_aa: CASSASLGSNEQFF; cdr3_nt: TGTGCCAGCAGCGCTTCTCTGGGGAGCAATGAGCAGTTCTTC
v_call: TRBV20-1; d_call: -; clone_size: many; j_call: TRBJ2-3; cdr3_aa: CSARELVTDTQYF; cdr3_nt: TGCAGTGCTAGAGAACTCGTTACAGATACGCAGTATTTT
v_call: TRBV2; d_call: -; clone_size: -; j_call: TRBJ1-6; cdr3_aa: CASSEGGFGNNSPLHF; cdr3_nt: TGTGCCAGCAGTGAGGGGGGATTTGGGAATAATTCACCCCTCCACTTT
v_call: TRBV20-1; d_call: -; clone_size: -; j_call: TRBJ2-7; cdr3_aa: CSARPHRWSSYEQYF; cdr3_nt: TGCAGTGCTAGACCCCACAGGTGGAGCTCCTACGAGCAGTACTTC
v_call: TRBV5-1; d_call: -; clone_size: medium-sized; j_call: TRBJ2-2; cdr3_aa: CASSLGGHTGELFF; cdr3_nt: TGCGCCAGCAGCTTGGGAGGGCACACCGGGGAGCTGTTTTTT
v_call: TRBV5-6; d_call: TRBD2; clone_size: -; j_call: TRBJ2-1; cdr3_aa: CASSFGTSGELSYNEQFF; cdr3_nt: TGTGCCAGCAGCTTTGGCACTAGCGGAGAACTATCCTACAATGAGCAGTTCTTC
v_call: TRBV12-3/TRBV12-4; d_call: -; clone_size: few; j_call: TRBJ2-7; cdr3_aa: CASRIGLQGSEQYF; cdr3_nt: TGTGCCAGCAGGATAGGGCTCCAGGGGAGCGAGCAGTACTTC
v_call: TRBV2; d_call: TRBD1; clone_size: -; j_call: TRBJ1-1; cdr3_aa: CASCWTGRTEAFF; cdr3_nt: TGTGCCAGCTGTTGGACAGGGCGGACTGAAGCTTTCTTT
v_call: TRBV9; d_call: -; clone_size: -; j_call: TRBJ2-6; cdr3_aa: CASSVDSSSGANVLTF; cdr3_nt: TGTGCCAGCAGCGTGGACAGTTCTTCTGGGGCCAACGTCCTGACTTTC
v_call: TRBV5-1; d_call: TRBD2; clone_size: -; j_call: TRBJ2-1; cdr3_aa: CASSLGSSGVRGEQFF; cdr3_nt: TGCGCCAGCAGCTTAGGATCTAGCGGCGTTCGGGGTGAGCAGTTCTTC
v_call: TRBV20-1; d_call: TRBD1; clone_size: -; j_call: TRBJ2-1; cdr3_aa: CSAREGGQGNYNEQFF; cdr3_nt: TGCAGTGCTAGAGAGGGGGGACAGGGAAACTACAATGAGCAGTTCTTC
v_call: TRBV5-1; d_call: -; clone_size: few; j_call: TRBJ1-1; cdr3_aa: CASSRNQNTEAFF; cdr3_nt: TGCGCCAGCAGCAGGAACCAGAACACTGAAGCTTTCTTT
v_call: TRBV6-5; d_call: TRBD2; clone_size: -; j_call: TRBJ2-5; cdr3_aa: CASSRTSSTETQYF; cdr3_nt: TGTGCCAGCAGCAGGACTAGCTCAACGGAGACCCAGTACTTC
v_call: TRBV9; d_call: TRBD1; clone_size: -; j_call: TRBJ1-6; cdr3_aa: CASSPQGGPYNSPLHF; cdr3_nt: TGTGCCAGCAGCCCCCAGGGGGGCCCCTATAATTCACCCCTCCACTTT
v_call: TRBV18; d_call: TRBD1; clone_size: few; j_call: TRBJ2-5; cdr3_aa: CASSSRQGAETQYF; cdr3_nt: TGTGCCAGCTCGAGTAGACAGGGGGCGGAGACCCAGTACTTC
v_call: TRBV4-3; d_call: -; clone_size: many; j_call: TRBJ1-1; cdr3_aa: CASSHRTDTEAFF; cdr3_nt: TGCGCCAGCAGCCATAGGACCGACACTGAAGCTTTCTTT
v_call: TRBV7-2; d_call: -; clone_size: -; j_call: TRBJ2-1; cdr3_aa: CASSSRLVHNEQFF; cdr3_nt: TGTGCCAGCAGCTCTCGACTGGTCCACAATGAGCAGTTCTTC
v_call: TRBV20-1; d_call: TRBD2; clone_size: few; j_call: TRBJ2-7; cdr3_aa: CSARATSGSQYEQYF; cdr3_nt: TGCAGTGCTAGGGCTACTAGCGGGAGCCAATACGAGCAGTACTTC
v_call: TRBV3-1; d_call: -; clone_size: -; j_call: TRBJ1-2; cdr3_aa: CASTGGGYGYTF; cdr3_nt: TGTGCCAGCACCGGCGGCGGTTATGGCTACACCTTC
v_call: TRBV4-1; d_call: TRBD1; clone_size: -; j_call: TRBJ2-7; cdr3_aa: CASSRPGQGYEQYF; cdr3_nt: TGCGCCAGCAGCCGGCCGGGACAGGGGTACGAGCAGTACTTC
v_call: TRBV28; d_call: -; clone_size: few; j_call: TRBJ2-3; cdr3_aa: CASSRSGSTDTQYF; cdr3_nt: TGTGCCAGCAGTAGAAGCGGGAGCACAGATACGCAGTATTTT
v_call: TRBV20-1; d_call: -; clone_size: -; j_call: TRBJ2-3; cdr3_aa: CSARRDSTGDTQYF; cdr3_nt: TGCAGTGCCAGACGAGACTCTACGGGGGATACGCAGTATTTT
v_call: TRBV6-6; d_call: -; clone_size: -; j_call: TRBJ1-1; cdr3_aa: CASSYSSPGNTEAFF; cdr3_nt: TGTGCCAGCAGTTACTCGAGCCCGGGGAACACTGAAGCTTTCTTT
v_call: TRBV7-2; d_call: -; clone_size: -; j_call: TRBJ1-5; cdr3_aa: CASSLGRVGQPQHF; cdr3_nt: TGTGCCAGCAGCTTAGGGAGGGTGGGGCAGCCCCAGCATTTT
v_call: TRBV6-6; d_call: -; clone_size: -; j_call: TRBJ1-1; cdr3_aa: CASSREGYTEAFF; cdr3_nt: TGTGCCAGCAGCCGGGAGGGGTACACTGAAGCTTTCTTT
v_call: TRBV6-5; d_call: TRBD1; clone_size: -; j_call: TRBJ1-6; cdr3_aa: CASSYHGQGGNSPLHF; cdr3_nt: TGTGCCAGCAGTTACCATGGACAGGGAGGAAATTCACCCCTCCACTTT
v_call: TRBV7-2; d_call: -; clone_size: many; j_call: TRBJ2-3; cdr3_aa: CASSLPSTDTQYF; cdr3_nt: TGTGCCAGCAGCTTACCTAGCACAGATACGCAGTATTTT
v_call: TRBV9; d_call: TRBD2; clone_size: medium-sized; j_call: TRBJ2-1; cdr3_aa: CASSPSSGTIISEQFF; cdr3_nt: TGTGCCAGCAGCCCGAGCTCCGGGACTATAATAAGTGAGCAGTTCTTC
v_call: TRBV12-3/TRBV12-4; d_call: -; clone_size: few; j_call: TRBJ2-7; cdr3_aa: CASSLTGEQYF; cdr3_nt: TGTGCCAGCAGTCTAACAGGCGAGCAGTACTTC
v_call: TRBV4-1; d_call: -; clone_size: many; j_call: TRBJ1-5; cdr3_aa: CASSQTAGGDSNQPQHF; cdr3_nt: TGCGCCAGCAGCCAAACGGCGGGAGGCGATAGCAATCAGCCCCAGCATTTT
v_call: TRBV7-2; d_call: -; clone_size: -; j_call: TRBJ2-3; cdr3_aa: CASSPPGRTTQYF; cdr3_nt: TGTGCCAGCAGCCCCCCGGGCAGGACTACGCAGTATTTT
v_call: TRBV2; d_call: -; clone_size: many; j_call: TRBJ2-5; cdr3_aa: CASTQYQETQYF; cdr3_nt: TGTGCCAGCACCCAATACCAAGAGACCCAGTACTTC
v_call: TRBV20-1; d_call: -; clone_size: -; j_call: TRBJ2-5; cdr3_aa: CSASKSSPGEEDQYF; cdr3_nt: TGCAGTGCTAGCAAGTCTAGCCCCGGAGAAGAGGACCAGTACTTC
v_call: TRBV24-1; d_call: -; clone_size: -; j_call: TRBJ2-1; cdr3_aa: CATSEHLTRKGYNEQFF; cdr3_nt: TGTGCCACCAGTGAGCACCTGACTAGGAAAGGGTACAATGAGCAGTTCTTC
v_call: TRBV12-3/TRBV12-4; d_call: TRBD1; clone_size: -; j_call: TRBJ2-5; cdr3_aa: CASSPGDRQETQYF; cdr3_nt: TGTGCCAGCAGTCCTGGGGACAGACAAGAGACCCAGTACTTC
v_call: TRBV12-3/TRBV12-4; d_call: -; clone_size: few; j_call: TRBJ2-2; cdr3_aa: CASSSLADRNTGELFF; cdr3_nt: TGTGCCAGCAGCTCATTAGCGGACAGGAACACCGGGGAGCTGTTTTTT
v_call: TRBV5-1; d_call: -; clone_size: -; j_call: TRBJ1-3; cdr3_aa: CASSWDGTGNTIYF; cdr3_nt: TGCGCCAGCAGCTGGGACGGAACTGGAAACACCATATATTTT
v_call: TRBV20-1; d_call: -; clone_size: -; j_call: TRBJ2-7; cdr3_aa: CSASQSFAVGGEQYF; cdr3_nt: TGCAGTGCTAGTCAGTCCTTCGCGGTGGGGGGAGAGCAGTACTTC
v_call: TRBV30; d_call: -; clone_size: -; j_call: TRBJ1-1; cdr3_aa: CAWSSSYTEAFF; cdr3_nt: TGTGCCTGGAGTTCCAGCTACACTGAAGCTTTCTTT
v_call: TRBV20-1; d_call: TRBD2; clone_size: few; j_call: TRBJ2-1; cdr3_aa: CSARDRRVAGVGNEQFF; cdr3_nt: TGCAGTGCTAGAGATAGGAGAGTAGCGGGAGTAGGGAATGAGCAGTTCTTC
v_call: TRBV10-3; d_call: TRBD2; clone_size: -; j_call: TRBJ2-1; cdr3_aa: CAIRNTSGASNEQFF; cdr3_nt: TGTGCCATCAGAAATACTAGCGGGGCCTCCAATGAGCAGTTCTTC
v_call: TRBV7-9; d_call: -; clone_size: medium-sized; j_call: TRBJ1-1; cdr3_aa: CASSAAGAEAFF; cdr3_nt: TGTGCCAGCAGCGCAGCAGGCGCTGAAGCTTTCTTT
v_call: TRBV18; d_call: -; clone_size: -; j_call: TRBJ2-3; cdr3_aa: CASSPILDTDTQYF; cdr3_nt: TGTGCCAGCTCACCAATTCTGGACACAGATACGCAGTATTTT
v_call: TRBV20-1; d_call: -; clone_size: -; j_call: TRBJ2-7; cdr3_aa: CSAREDYPYEQYF; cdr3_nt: TGCAGTGCTAGAGAAGACTACCCCTACGAGCAGTACTTC
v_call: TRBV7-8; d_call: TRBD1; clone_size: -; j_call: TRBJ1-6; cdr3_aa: CASSHDRANNSPLHF; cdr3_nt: TGTGCCAGCAGCCATGACAGGGCTAATAATTCACCCCTCCACTTT
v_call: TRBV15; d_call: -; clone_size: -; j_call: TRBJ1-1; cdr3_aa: CATRGAAEAFF; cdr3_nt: TGTGCCACCAGGGGCGCGGCTGAAGCTTTCTTT
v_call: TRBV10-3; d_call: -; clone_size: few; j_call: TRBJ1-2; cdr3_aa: CAISTLWGDNGYTF; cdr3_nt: TGTGCCATCAGTACCCTCTGGGGGGATAATGGCTACACCTTC
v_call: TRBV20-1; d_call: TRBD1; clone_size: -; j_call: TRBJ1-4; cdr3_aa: CSTRDVGTGGREKLFF; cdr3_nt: TGCAGTACTAGAGACGTAGGGACAGGGGGACGTGAAAAACTGTTTTTT
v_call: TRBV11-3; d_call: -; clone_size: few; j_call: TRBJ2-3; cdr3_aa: CASSLRSLTDTQYF; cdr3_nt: TGTGCCAGCAGCCTACGGTCCCTCACAGATACGCAGTATTTT
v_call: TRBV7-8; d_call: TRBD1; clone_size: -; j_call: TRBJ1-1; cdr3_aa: CANSFGRQGGSEAFF; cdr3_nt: TGTGCCAACAGCTTCGGACGCCAGGGGGGGTCTGAAGCTTTCTTT
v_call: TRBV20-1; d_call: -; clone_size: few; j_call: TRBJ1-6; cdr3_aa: CSAKKWTVSLNSPLHF; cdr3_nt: TGCAGTGCCAAAAAATGGACAGTAAGCCTTAATTCACCCCTCCACTTT